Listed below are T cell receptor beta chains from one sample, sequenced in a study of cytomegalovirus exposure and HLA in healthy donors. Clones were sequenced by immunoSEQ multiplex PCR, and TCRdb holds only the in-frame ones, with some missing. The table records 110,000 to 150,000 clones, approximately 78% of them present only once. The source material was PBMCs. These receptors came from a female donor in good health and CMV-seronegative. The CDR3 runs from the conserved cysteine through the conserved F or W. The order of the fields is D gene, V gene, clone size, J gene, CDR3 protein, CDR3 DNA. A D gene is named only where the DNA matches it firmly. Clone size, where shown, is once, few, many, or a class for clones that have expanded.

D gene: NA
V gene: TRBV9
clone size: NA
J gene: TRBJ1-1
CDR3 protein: CASSVEAGEAFF
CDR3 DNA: TGTGCCAGCAGCGTAGAGGCAGGTGAAGCTTTCTTT

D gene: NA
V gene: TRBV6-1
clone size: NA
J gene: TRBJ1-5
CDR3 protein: CASSESQGGNQPQHF
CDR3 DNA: TGTGCCAGCAGTGAAAGCCAAGGAGGCAATCAGCCCCAGCATTTT

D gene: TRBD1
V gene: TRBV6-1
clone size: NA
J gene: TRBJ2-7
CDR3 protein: CASSGTGRFGQDSYEQYF
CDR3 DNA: TGTGCCAGCAGTGGGACAGGACGTTTTGGCCAAGACTCTTACGAGCAGTACTTC

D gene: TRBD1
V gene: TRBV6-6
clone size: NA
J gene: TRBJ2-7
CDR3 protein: CASSKRTGIYEQYF
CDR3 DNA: TGTGCCAGCAGTAAACGGACAGGGATCTACGAGCAGTACTTC

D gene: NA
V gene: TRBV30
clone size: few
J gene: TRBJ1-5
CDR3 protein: CAWSKKTDNQPQHF
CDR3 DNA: TGTGCCTGGAGTAAGAAGACAGACAATCAGCCCCAGCATTTT

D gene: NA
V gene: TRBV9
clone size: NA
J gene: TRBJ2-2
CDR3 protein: CASNGQGNTGELFF
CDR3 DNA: TGTGCCAGCAACGGACAAGGTAACACCGGGGAGCTGTTTTTT

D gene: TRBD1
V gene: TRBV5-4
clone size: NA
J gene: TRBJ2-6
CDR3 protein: CASSFPGQGARGANVLTF
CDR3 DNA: TGTGCCAGCAGCTTCCCGGGACAGGGGGCGCGAGGGGCCAACGTCCTGACTTTC

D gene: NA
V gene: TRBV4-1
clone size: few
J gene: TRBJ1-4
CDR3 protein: CASSQRLLGSTNEKLFF
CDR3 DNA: TGCGCCAGCAGCCAACGACTCCTAGGATCAACTAATGAAAAACTGTTTTTT

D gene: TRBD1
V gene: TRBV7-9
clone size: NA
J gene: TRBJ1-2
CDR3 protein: CASKLNRGYGYTF
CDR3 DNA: TGTGCCAGCAAGTTAAACAGGGGCTATGGCTACACCTTC

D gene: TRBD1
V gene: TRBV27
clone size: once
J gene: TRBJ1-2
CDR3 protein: CASRDTGGGPGYTF
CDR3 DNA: TGTGCCAGCAGGGACACAGGGGGCGGCCCTGGCTACACCTTC

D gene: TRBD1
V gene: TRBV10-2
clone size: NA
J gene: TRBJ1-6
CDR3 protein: CASSETGGDNSPLHF
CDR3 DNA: TGCGCCAGCAGTGAGACAGGGGGCGATAATTCACCCCTCCACTTT

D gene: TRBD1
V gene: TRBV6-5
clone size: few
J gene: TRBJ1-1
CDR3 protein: CASSYSGTAIEAFF
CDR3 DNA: TGTGCCAGCAGTTACAGTGGGACAGCGATTGAAGCTTTCTTT

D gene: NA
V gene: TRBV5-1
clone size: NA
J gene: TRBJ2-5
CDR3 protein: CASSLAQGIGETQYF
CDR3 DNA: TGCGCCAGCAGCTTGGCCCAGGGAATCGGGGAGACCCAGTACTTC

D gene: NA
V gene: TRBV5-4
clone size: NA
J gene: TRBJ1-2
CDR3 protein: CASSLAGLLVGQDYGYTF
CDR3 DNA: TGTGCCAGCAGCTTGGCGGGACTCCTTGTCGGGCAGGACTATGGCTACACCTTC

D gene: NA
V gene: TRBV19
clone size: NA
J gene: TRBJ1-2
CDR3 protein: CASTPPRGGNYGYTF
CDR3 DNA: TGTGCCAGTACCCCCCCTCGGGGGGGGAACTATGGCTACACCTTC

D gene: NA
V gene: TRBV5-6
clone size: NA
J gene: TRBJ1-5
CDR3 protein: CASSFWGGNQPQHF
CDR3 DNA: TGTGCCAGCAGCTTCTGGGGAGGCAATCAGCCCCAGCATTTT

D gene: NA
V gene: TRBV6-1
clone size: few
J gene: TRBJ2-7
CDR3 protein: CASSNWGEFPYEQYF
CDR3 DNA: TGTGCCAGCAGTAATTGGGGGGAGTTCCCCTACGAGCAGTACTTC

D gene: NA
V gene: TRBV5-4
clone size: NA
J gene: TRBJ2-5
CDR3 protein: CASSPRGIQETQYF
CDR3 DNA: TGTGCCAGCAGTCCTAGGGGGATCCAAGAGACCCAGTACTTC

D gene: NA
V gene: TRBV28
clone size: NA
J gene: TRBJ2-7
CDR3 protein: CASSLERSSYEQYF
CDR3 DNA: TGTGCCAGCAGTTTAGAGCGGAGCTCCTACGAGCAGTACTTC

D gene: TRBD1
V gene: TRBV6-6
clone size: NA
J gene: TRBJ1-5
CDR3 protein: CASSSRQGPDQPQHF
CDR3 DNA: TGTGCCAGCAGTAGCCGACAGGGGCCCGATCAGCCCCAGCATTTT

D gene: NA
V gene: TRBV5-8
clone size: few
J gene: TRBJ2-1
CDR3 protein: CASSLVVSPAGEQFF
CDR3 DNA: TGTGCCAGCAGCTTGGTGGTATCCCCGGCAGGTGAGCAGTTCTTC

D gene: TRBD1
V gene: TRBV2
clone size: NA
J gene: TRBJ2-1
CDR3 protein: CASSSGTATYNEQFF
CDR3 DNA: TGTGCCAGCAGCTCCGGGACAGCCACCTACAATGAGCAGTTCTTC

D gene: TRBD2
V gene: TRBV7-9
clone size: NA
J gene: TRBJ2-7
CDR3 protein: CSSSLSTSGRDEQYF
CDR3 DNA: TGTTCCAGCAGCTTAAGTACTAGCGGGCGCGACGAGCAGTACTTC

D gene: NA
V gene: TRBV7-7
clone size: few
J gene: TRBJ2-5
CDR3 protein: CASSNGAKETQYF
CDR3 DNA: TGTGCCAGCAGCAATGGGGCCAAAGAGACCCAGTACTTC

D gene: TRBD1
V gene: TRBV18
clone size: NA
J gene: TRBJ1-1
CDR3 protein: CASSPWDRVNTEAFF
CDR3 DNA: TGTGCCAGCTCACCATGGGACAGGGTGAACACTGAAGCTTTCTTT

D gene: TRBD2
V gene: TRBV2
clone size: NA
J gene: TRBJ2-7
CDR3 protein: CASTLETSPYEQYF
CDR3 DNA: TGTGCCAGCACTTTGGAGACTAGCCCTTACGAGCAGTACTTC

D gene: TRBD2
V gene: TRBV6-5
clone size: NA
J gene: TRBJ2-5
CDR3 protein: CASRRAGGALAQYF
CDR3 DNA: TGTGCCAGCAGGAGAGCGGGGGGGGCCCTGGCCCAGTACTTC

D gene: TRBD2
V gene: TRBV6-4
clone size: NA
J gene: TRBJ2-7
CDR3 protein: CASNKRENGEQYF
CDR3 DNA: TGTGCCAGCAACAAGCGGGAGAATGGCGAGCAGTACTTC

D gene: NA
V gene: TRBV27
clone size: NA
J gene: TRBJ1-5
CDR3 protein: CASSLYSGLDQPQHF
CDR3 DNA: TGTGCCAGCAGTTTATATTCGGGTCTGGATCAGCCCCAGCATTTT

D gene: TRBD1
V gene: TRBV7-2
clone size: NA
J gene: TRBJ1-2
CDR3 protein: CASSLGDRAYGYPF
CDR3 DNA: TGTGCCAGCAGCTTGGGGGACAGGGCCTATGGCTACCCCTTC

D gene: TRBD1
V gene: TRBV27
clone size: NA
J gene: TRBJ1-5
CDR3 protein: CASRQGAGSNQPQHF
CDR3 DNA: TGTGCCAGCAGGCAGGGGGCCGGGAGCAATCAGCCCCAGCATTTT

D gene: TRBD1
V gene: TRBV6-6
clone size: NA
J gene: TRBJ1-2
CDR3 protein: CASSRTGENYGYTF
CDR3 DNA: TGTGCCAGCAGTAGGACAGGGGAGAACTATGGCTACACCTTC

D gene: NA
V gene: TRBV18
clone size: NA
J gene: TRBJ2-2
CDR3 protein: CASSRRGNTGELFF
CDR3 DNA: TGTGCCAGCTCACGCAGGGGTAACACCGGGGAGCTGTTTTTT

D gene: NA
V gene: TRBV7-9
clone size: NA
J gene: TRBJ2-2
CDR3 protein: CASNPEGPGELFF
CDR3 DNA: TGTGCCAGCAACCCGGAGGGCCCCGGGGAGCTGTTTTTT

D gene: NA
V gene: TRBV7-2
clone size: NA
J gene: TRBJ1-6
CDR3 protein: CASSFLQGFFDNSPLHF
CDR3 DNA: TGTGCCAGCAGCTTTTTACAGGGATTCTTCGATAATTCACCCCTCCACTTT

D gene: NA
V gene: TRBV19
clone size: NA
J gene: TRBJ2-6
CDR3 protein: CASSPTGANVLTF
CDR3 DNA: TGTGCCAGTAGCCCAACTGGGGCCAACGTCCTGACTTTC

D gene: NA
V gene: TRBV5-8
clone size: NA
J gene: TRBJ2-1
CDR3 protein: CASSLSRGTYNEQFF
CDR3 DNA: TGTGCCAGCAGCTTGTCTCGCGGGACCTACAATGAGCAGTTCTTC

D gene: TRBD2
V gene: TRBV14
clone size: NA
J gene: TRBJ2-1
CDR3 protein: CASSQALGLAGALDEQFF
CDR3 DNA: TGTGCCAGCAGCCAAGCCTTGGGACTAGCGGGAGCTTTAGATGAGCAGTTCTTC

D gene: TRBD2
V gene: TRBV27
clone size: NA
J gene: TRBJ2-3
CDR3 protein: CASSLGLAHTQYF
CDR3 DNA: TGTGCCAGCAGTTTAGGACTAGCGCATACGCAGTATTTT

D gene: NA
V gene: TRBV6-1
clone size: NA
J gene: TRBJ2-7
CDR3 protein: CASRHREAPYEQYF
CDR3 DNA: TGTGCCAGCAGACACAGGGAAGCCCCCTACGAGCAGTACTTC

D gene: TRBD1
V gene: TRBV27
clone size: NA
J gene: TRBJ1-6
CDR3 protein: CASSSPGGRLGFGSPLHF
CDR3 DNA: TGTGCCAGCAGTTCCCCAGGGGGTCGGCTTGGGTTCGGTTCACCCCTCCACTTT

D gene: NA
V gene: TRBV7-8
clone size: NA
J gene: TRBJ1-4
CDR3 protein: CASSPSPGAGAIFEKLFF
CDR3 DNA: TGTGCCAGCAGCCCTTCCCCTGGGGCAGGGGCCATTTTTGAAAAACTGTTTTTT

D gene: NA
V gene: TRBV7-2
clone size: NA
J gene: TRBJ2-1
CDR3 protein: CATHKSRGYNEQFF
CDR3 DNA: TGTGCCACCCACAAGAGTAGGGGTTACAATGAGCAGTTCTTC

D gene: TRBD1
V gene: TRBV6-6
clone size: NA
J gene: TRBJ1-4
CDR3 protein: CASSYGQGFNEKLFF
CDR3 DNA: TGTGCCAGCAGTTACGGACAGGGTTTTAATGAAAAACTGTTTTTT

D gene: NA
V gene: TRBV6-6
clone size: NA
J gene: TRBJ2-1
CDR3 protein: CASSYSGGGEQFF
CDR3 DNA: TGTGCCAGCAGTTACTCGGGGGGAGGTGAGCAGTTCTTC

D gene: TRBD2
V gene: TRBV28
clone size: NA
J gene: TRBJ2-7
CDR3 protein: CATTVSSSGSYEQYF
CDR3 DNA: TGTGCCACCACTGTCTCTTCTAGCGGGAGTTACGAGCAGTACTTC

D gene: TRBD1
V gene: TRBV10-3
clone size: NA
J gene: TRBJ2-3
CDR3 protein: CAIGDRGSTDTQYF
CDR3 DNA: TGTGCCATTGGGGACAGGGGCAGCACAGATACGCAGTATTTT

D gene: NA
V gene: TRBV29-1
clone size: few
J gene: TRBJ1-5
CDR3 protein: CSVGLGRASNQPQHF
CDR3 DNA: TGCAGCGTTGGGTTGGGCAGGGCTAGCAATCAGCCCCAGCATTTT

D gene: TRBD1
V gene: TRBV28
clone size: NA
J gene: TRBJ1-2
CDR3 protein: CASSRDSLYGYTF
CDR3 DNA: TGTGCCAGCAGCCGGGACAGTCTCTATGGCTACACCTTC

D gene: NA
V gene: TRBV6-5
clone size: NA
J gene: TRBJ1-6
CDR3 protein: CASSRQSPLHF
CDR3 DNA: TGTGCCAGCAGCCGCCAGTCACCCCTCCACTTT